The rows below give T cell receptor beta chains drawn from one sample of a study of shared clonotypes between healthy human individuals. Only in-frame clones appear in the TCRdb table, and some are missing; sequencing was by immunoSEQ multiplex PCR. This sample has approximately 530,000 clones; 90% to 97% occur once, and the top ten carry about 0.054%. Source material: naive CD4+ T cells sorted from blood. The receptors were gathered from a woman aged 25 to 39 in good health. CDR3s include the opening cysteine and the closing phenylalanine or tryptophan. A D gene is named only where the DNA matches it firmly. The size entry is marked missing in some rows and otherwise reads once, few, many or a size class.

J gene,D gene,V gene,clone size,CDR3 protein,CDR3 DNA
TRBJ2-1,-,TRBV7-9,-,CASSLFDSYNEQFF,TGTGCCAGCAGCTTATTCGACTCCTACAATGAGCAGTTCTTC
TRBJ1-1,-,TRBV2,-,CASSPTGNTEAFF,TGTGCCAGCAGCCCAACAGGGAACACTGAAGCTTTCTTT
TRBJ2-7,TRBD2,TRBV27,-,CASSFISAGGPLYEQYF,TGTGCCAGCAGTTTTATTTCGGCGGGAGGGCCCCTCTACGAGCAGTACTTC
TRBJ2-1,-,TRBV21-1,-,CASSTTAPEQFF,TGTGCCAGCAGCACGACTGCTCCCGAGCAGTTCTTC
TRBJ2-2,-,TRBV5-4,-,CASSLGWGLDTGELFF,TGTGCCAGCAGCTTGGGATGGGGGCTGGACACCGGGGAGCTGTTTTTT
TRBJ2-7,TRBD2,TRBV28,-,CASSLGTSGAYEQYF,TGTGCCAGCAGTTTGGGGACTAGCGGGGCCTACGAGCAGTACTTC
TRBJ2-5,-,TRBV6-1,once,CASSERMQTQYF,TGTGCCAGCAGTGAGCGAATGCAGACCCAGTACTTC
TRBJ1-2,-,TRBV28,-,CASIRGVGGYTF,TGTGCCAGCATCCGGGGCGTCGGGGGCTACACCTTC
TRBJ2-2,-,TRBV19,-,CASSLLYTGELFF,TGTGCCAGTAGTCTCCTTTACACCGGGGAGCTGTTTTTT
TRBJ2-7,-,TRBV7-9,-,CASSSSSRAYEQYF,TGTGCCAGCAGCTCGTCTAGTCGGGCCTACGAGCAGTACTTC
TRBJ2-3,-,TRBV5-1,-,CASRRESTSTDTQYF,TGCGCCAGCAGGAGGGAGTCAACTAGCACAGATACGCAGTATTTT
TRBJ2-1,-,TRBV1,-,CTSSPILARAQGRNEQFF,TGCACCAGCAGCCCCATTCTTGCGCGGGCACAGGGGAGGAATGAGCAGTTCTTC
TRBJ2-3,-,TRBV10-2,-,CASSETKASTDTQYF,TGCGCCAGCAGTGAGACCAAGGCTAGCACAGATACGCAGTATTTT
TRBJ2-3,-,TRBV2,-,CASSEAPYQTDTQYF,TGTGCCAGCAGTGAAGCACCCTACCAGACAGATACGCAGTATTTT
TRBJ1-1,-,TRBV5-4,few,CASTQWMNTEAFF,TGTGCCAGCACTCAGTGGATGAACACTGAAGCTTTCTTT
TRBJ1-1,TRBD1,TRBV11-1,-,CASSSGQGRAMNTEAFF,TGTGCCAGCAGCTCCGGACAGGGCCGGGCGATGAACACTGAAGCTTTCTTT
TRBJ1-5,TRBD1,TRBV18,-,CASSQARDSKNQPQHF,TGTGCCAGCTCACAGGCGAGGGACAGCAAAAATCAGCCCCAGCATTTT
TRBJ2-1,TRBD2,TRBV9,-,CASSGTSGYYNEQFF,TGTGCCAGCAGCGGAACTAGCGGGTACTACAATGAGCAGTTCTTC
TRBJ2-1,-,TRBV30,once,CAWRDSFRDEQFF,TGTGCCTGGAGGGACAGCTTCCGCGATGAGCAGTTCTTC
TRBJ1-2,-,TRBV6-5,-,CASSKTGANYGYTF,TGTGCCAGCAGCAAGACAGGCGCTAACTATGGCTACACCTTC
TRBJ2-1,TRBD2,TRBV5-4,-,CASSPGGTSGHNEQFF,TGTGCCAGCAGCCCCGGCGGGACTAGCGGACACAATGAGCAGTTCTTC
TRBJ1-1,-,TRBV6-1,-,CATRKQGVVDTEAFF,TGTGCCACCCGAAAACAGGGCGTTGTGGACACTGAAGCTTTCTTT
TRBJ2-1,TRBD1,TRBV11-1,-,CASSTDRATYNEQFF,TGTGCCAGCAGCACCGACAGGGCGACCTACAATGAGCAGTTCTTC
TRBJ1-2,-,TRBV29-1,-,CSVDAGLGYGYTF,TGCAGCGTTGATGCAGGGTTGGGCTATGGCTACACCTTC
TRBJ1-2,-,TRBV10-2,-,CASGVFRDAENYGYTF,TGCGCCAGCGGGGTCTTTCGGGACGCCGAAAACTATGGCTACACCTTC
TRBJ2-7,TRBD1,TRBV5-1,-,CASSREGATYEQYF,TGCGCCAGCAGTCGCGAGGGGGCTACCTACGAGCAGTACTTC
TRBJ2-1,-,TRBV6-6,-,CASSYRDSYNEQFF,TGTGCCAGCAGTTACCGAGACAGTTACAATGAGCAGTTCTTC
TRBJ2-7,TRBD2,TRBV11-2,-,CASSLEGPGLTLYEQYF,TGTGCCAGCAGCTTAGAAGGCCCGGGACTAACTCTATACGAGCAGTACTTC
TRBJ1-2,TRBD1,TRBV23-1,-,CASSQIGTGKEDGYTF,TGCGCCAGCAGTCAAATAGGGACAGGTAAAGAGGATGGCTACACCTTC
TRBJ1-1,TRBD1,TRBV19,-,CASSTGQGDTEAFF,TGTGCCAGTAGTACAGGACAGGGTGACACTGAAGCTTTCTTT
TRBJ2-3,-,TRBV5-4,-,CASSSTGHRKSTDTQYF,TGTGCCAGCAGCTCTACGGGACACAGGAAAAGCACAGATACGCAGTATTTT
TRBJ2-1,-,TRBV11-2,-,CASSAWTRGFGEQFF,TGTGCCAGCAGCGCTTGGACACGCGGCTTCGGTGAGCAGTTCTTC
TRBJ2-7,TRBD2,TRBV10-2,-,CASSELGLAGRYEQYF,TGCGCCAGCAGTGAATTAGGACTAGCGGGAAGATACGAGCAGTACTTC
TRBJ2-7,-,TRBV28,-,CASSLSGNFYEQYF,TGTGCCAGCAGTTTAAGTGGGAATTTCTACGAGCAGTACTTC
TRBJ1-6,-,TRBV2,-,CASTRLSSYNSPLHF,TGTGCCAGCACGCGGCTGAGCTCCTATAATTCACCCCTCCACTTT
TRBJ2-3,-,TRBV28,-,CASSLFTRRVEDTQYF,TGTGCCAGCAGTTTATTTACTCGAAGGGTCGAAGATACGCAGTATTTT
TRBJ1-2,TRBD1,TRBV14,-,CASSHRMGQINYGYTF,TGTGCCAGCAGCCACCGGATGGGACAGATTAACTATGGCTACACCTTC
TRBJ1-1,-,TRBV5-1,-,CASSLGPLLESGAFF,TGCGCCAGCAGCCTGGGACCGCTGTTGGAGAGCGGAGCTTTCTTT
TRBJ2-7,TRBD2,TRBV6-5,few,CASSAGLAVAYEQYF,TGTGCCAGCAGTGCGGGACTAGCGGTAGCCTACGAGCAGTACTTC
TRBJ1-2,-,TRBV28,-,CASSPTYGYTF,TGTGCCAGCAGTCCGACCTATGGCTACACCTTC
TRBJ2-5,-,TRBV5-1,once,CASSLGTNLGETQYF,TGCGCCAGCAGCCTGGGGACAAACCTGGGAGAGACCCAGTACTTC
TRBJ1-1,-,TRBV5-5,-,CASSLRGPLNTEAFF,TGTGCCAGCAGCTTGAGGGGCCCTTTGAACACTGAAGCTTTCTTT
TRBJ2-1,TRBD2,TRBV7-6,-,CASSPLAGGANEQFF,TGTGCCAGCAGCCCATTAGCGGGAGGGGCCAATGAGCAGTTCTTC
TRBJ1-2,TRBD1,TRBV5-4,once,CASSWTGGGGFGYTF,TGTGCCAGCAGCTGGACAGGGGGCGGCGGTTTTGGCTACACCTTC
TRBJ1-1,TRBD1,TRBV28,-,CASSSTGREAFF,TGTGCCAGCAGTTCGACAGGGCGTGAAGCTTTCTTT
TRBJ1-2,-,TRBV11-2,-,CASSSITQDYGYTF,TGTGCCAGCAGCTCCATCACACAGGACTATGGCTACACCTTC
TRBJ1-5,-,TRBV28,-,CASSLFRQGNQPQHF,TGTGCCAGCAGTTTATTTCGGCAGGGAAATCAGCCCCAGCATTTT
TRBJ2-5,-,TRBV27,-,CASSLIGGRGGETQYF,TGTGCCAGCAGTTTAATTGGCGGGAGAGGGGGGGAGACCCAGTACTTC
TRBJ2-5,TRBD1,TRBV10-3,-,CAIQGGTGVDQETQYF,TGTGCCATCCAAGGAGGGACAGGGGTTGACCAAGAGACCCAGTACTTC
TRBJ1-1,-,TRBV4-1,-,CASSQAVLSDTEAFF,TGCGCCAGCAGCCAAGCGGTTTTGTCGGACACTGAAGCTTTCTTT
TRBJ2-2,-,TRBV5-4,-,CASSFNWDSANTGELFF,TGTGCCAGCAGCTTTAACTGGGATAGCGCGAACACCGGGGAGCTGTTTTTT
TRBJ2-5,-,TRBV7-7,-,CASSVGTDPETQYF,TGTGCCAGCAGCGTTGGGACCGACCCAGAGACCCAGTACTTC
TRBJ1-6,-,TRBV18,-,CASSQDSSYNSPLHF,TGTGCCAGCTCCCAAGACAGCTCCTATAATTCACCCCTCCACTTT
TRBJ2-1,TRBD1,TRBV28,-,CASSRRQGGAYNEQFF,TGTGCCAGCAGTCGTAGACAGGGGGGGGCATACAATGAGCAGTTCTTC
TRBJ2-5,-,TRBV11-2,-,CASSPELTQYF,TGTGCCAGCAGCCCAGAGTTGACCCAGTACTTC
TRBJ2-3,TRBD1,TRBV5-1,once,CASSLQGVLTDTQYF,TGCGCCAGCAGCTTACAGGGGGTTCTCACAGATACGCAGTATTTT
TRBJ1-5,-,TRBV6-5,-,CASRVRVGQPQHF,TGTGCCAGCCGAGTCCGCGTGGGGCAGCCCCAGCATTTT
TRBJ1-5,-,TRBV27,-,CASSLSGGWGSNQPQHF,TGTGCCAGCAGTTTAAGCGGGGGGTGGGGGAGCAATCAGCCCCAGCATTTT